This passage covers 13 T cell receptor beta chains from one sample sequenced in a study of blood T cell repertoires in COVID-19. Libraries were prepared by immunoSEQ multiplex PCR; TCRdb keeps only in-frame clonotypes and omits some of them. The sample holds 90,000 or so clones; 75% to 90% are singletons and the top ten take under 8%. Sequenced input: peripheral blood. Every receptor here comes from a man between 60 and 75 years old with acute or convalescent COVID-19.

The sample holds one count of this clone. The chain is built from TRBV5-1 and TRBJ2-3, with D unclear. CDR1 and CDR2 from the germline V gene are SGHRS and YFSETQ. There are 14 residues in the CDR3. V gave up 4 bases and J gave up 1 base, with 10 bases separating them. Written as DNA, the CDR3 is TGCGCCAGCAGCAACGAACTCGGCACAGATACGCAGTATTTT. Its protein product is CASSNELGTDTQYF.

The chain couples TRBV5-5 to TRBJ2-7, with a possible D match to TRBD2 (5 bases). Per germline, CDR1 SGHKS and CDR2 YYEKEE (reference sequence). Trimming cost V 7 bases and J 0 bases, with 8 bases left between them. The CDR3 is 12 amino acids. CDR3 nucleotide sequence: TGTGCCAGCGATGGGAGCTCCTACGAGCAGTACTTC. Encoded protein: CASDGSSYEQYF.

The chain recombines TRBV5-6 with TRBJ1-5; D not resolved. Germline V gives CDR1 SGHDT, CDR2 YYEEEE. The V gene lost 2 bases and the J gene lost 1 base, with 10 bases spanning the gap. The CDR3 spans 15 residues. In DNA form, the CDR3 reads TGTGCCAGCAGCTTCAGGTCCGTGAGCAATCAGCCCCAGCATTTT. Its protein product is CASSFRSVSNQPQHF.

This sequence joins TRBV5-1 and TRBJ2-5; D ambiguous. V lost 4 bases and J 5 bases, leaving 12 bases between the germline ends. The germline V gene has CDR1 SGHRS and CDR2 YFSETQ. The CDR3 is made up of 13 amino acids. The CDR3 bases are TGCGCCAGCAGCGGCCTTCTAGTGGAGACCCAGTACTTC. The encoded protein is CASSGLLVETQYF.

J is TRBJ1-4 and V is TRBV7-2, with TRBD1 as a possible D gene (6 bases). V was shortened by 5 bases and J by 5 bases, with 18 bases between the two germline ends. This CDR3 contains 16 residues. Germline CDR1 and CDR2: SGHTA and FQGNSA. In DNA form, the CDR3 reads TGTGCCAGCAGCATTGCATCAGGGGTTACAAATGAAAAACTGTTTTTT. It codes for CASSIASGVTNEKLFF.

J is TRBJ2-1 and V is TRBV27; a possible D gene is TRBD2 (5 bases). V lost 7 bases to trimming and J lost 4 bases, with 17 bases between them. This CDR3 comprises 15 residues. Germline V gene data show CDR1 as MNHEY and CDR2 as SMNVEV (reference sequence). Here the CDR3 reads CASNSIGVGYNEQFF. The CDR3 nucleotides read TGTGCCAGCAACTCTATCGGGGTCGGTTACAATGAGCAGTTCTTC.

This clone was recorded only once. V gene TRBV7-2 combines with J gene TRBJ2-7, with D possibly matching TRBD1 (5 bases). The CDR3 totals 12 residues. Trimming cost V 5 bases and J 6 bases, with 11 bases left between them. The germline gives CDR1 SGHTA, CDR2 FQGNSA. The CDR3 here is CASSPRRGEQYF. CDR3 DNA sequence: TGTGCCAGCAGCCCCCGTAGGGGCGAGCAGTACTTC. Combining the CDR3 with reference TRBV7-2 and TRBJ2-7 gives the whole variable domain GAGVSQSPSNKVTEKGKDVELRCDPISGHTALYWYRQSLGQGLEFLIYFQGNSAPDKSGLPSDRFSAERTGGSVSTLTIQRTQQEDSAVYLCASSPRRGEQYFGPGTRLTVT.

This sequence joins TRBV18 and TRBJ1-3; D is possibly TRBD1 (5 bases). V was pared by 3 bases and J by 3 bases, with 15 bases between. Germline V gene lookup returns CDR1 KGHSH and CDR2 LQKENI. This CDR3 region has 16 residues. CDR3 sequence reads: CASSPIPGVDGNTIYF. The CDR3 coding sequence is TGTGCCAGCTCACCGATCCCGGGGGTGGATGGAAACACCATATATTTT.

The chain has TRBV27 and TRBJ1-6; TRBD1 agrees at 12 bases. V dropped 5 bases and J dropped 7; count of bases not matched to a gene: 3. Germline V gene data show CDR1 as MNHEY and CDR2 as SMNVEV (reference sequence). The CDR3 consists of 15 residues. CDR3 nucleotides: TGTGCCAGCAGTAGGGGGACAGGGGGCAATTCACCCCTCCACTTT. This codes for CASSRGTGGNSPLHF.

On this clone itself: Sequence at one end of the junction differs from germline and may be a read error. The chain combines TRBV6-5 with TRBJ1-1; TRBD1 matches 7 bases. The CDR3 loop spans 14 amino acids. The germline CDR1 and CDR2 sequences are MNHEY and SVGAGI. CDR3 sequence reads: CASIYEGAMTEAFF. CDR3 in DNA: TGTGCCAGCATTTACGAGGGGGCGATGACTGAAGCTTTCTTT.

The chain uses TRBV5-1 and TRBJ2-1; TRBD2 agrees at 10 bases. Germline V gene lookup returns CDR1 SGHRS and CDR2 YFSETQ. Losses at the gene ends were 4 bases for V and 7 bases for J; bases not matched to a gene: 11. CDR3 length: 16 amino acids. The CDR3 DNA follows: TGCGCCAGCAGCGATAAGTCTAGCGGGAGAAGGAATGAGCAGTTCTTC. Translated: CASSDKSSGRRNEQFF.

The CDR3 is CASSLEFRSNQPQHF. Written as DNA, the CDR3 is TGTGCCAGCAGCTTAGAATTTAGAAGCAATCAGCCCCAGCATTTT. This chain uses TRBV7-2 with TRBJ1-5, with D unresolved. Trimming removed 1 base at V and 1 base at J, with 8 bases between. The CDR3 sequence is 15 residues long. CDR1 and CDR2 (germline): SGHTA, FQGNSA.

This clone was seen only once. This chain uses TRBV7-9 with TRBJ2-6; TRBD1 might be the D (5 bases). The V and J ends lost 1 base and 0 bases respectively, with 10 bases between them. Germline V gene lookup returns CDR1 SEHNR and CDR2 FQNEAQ (reference sequence). The CDR3 is 17 amino acids. The CDR3 reads CASSLGRQLSGANVLTF. The CDR3 DNA follows: TGTGCCAGCAGCTTAGGCCGACAGCTCTCTGGGGCCAACGTCCTGACTTTC.